This record looks at one TCR beta chain sequence and its context. Its antigen target is currently unknown. Base qualities are missing; no much larger clone stands one base away. Using the deep immunoSEQ assay, multiplex PCR amplified TCR CDR3 regions from genomic DNA. Genomic DNA extracted from each cell subset was distributed evenly over all wells of several immunoSEQ 96-well plates, and each plate served as one replicate. For sorted subsets, approximately 0.2 ug of genomic DNA, equivalent to some 30,000 T cell genomes, went into each replicate PCR. Purified libraries were measured with a Qubit 3.0 fluorometer, size-checked on a Bioanalyzer 2100, and measured again with the KAPA Library Quantification kit. Each immunoSEQ 96-well plate was sequenced on its own single-read 150-cycle Illumina NextSeq 550 flow cell. Regarding the original processing steps: Because the immunoSEQ output included only junctional sequences and no quality scores, the filtering could not be the same as the filtering used for full-length reads. Sequences were annotated with PyIR, a Python wrapper for IgBLAST v1.9, using IMGT germline references to assign V/J genes and CDR3. Reads were removed for weak V/J assignments (E-value above 1e-6), missing CDR3, stop codons, out-of-frame junctions, or ambiguous translated residues. A V3J clonotype was defined by an identical inferred V gene, J gene, and CDR3 amino acid sequence. The percentage overlap between two repertoires was calculated by dividing the number of shared unique clonotypes by the size of the smaller repertoire. Richness of each repertoire was evaluated using RTK rarefaction, the Chao1 estimator, and Recon v2.1 estimates of unobserved clonotypes. Generation probabilities for all TCRbeta clonotypes obtained by the gDNA method from several donors were computed using OLGA. TCRdb obtained this table from immuneACCESS and retained in-frame rearrangements with V and J assigned. These tables miss some clones; where compared with another copy, unresolved V genes account for less than half of the shortfall, and the remainder is unexplained. The DNA gave D and trimming, while V, J and clone size come from that table. The sample table holds fewer than 2.5 million clones, of which over 85% were seen once. The top ten clonotypes cover roughly 0.36% of the sample.

In the germline V gene, CDR1 corresponds to MDHEN and CDR2 to SYDVKM. The V end loses 8 bases and the J end loses 5 bases, and a stretch of 9 bases separates them. From its cysteine to its phenylalanine, the CDR3 spans 12 amino acids. The CDR3 DNA has 36 bases and is translated from base 1. The record originates from a study of shared clonotypes between healthy human individuals (dated by TCRdb to about 2020). Turning to the overall study: A few men and a couple of women, aged 18 to 49 years, made up the cohort. To estimate repertoire size and how much clonotypes are shared between individuals, the study performed deep sequencing of blood TCR repertoires from a handful of healthy adults. For each donor, CD4 naive and CD4 memory were each run on three plates, CD8 naive on two plates, and CD8 memory on one plate. Leukapheresis yielded between about 0.94 and 9 billion PBMCs per donor. Libraries were prepared and TCR repertoires were sequenced by different laboratories using diverse techniques, in order to increase sequencing depth and limit assay-specific biases.

The donors were healthy, HIV-negative adults with no recently reported acute infections or vaccinations. Only Caucasian adults living in Nashville, Tennessee, USA were represented among the donors. CD4+ T cells were enriched by magnetic negative selection, after which naive cells were positively selected on CD45RA and the negative fraction was taken as the memory subset. Blood was collected by leukapheresis, and PBMCs were isolated by Ficoll-Histopaque density gradient centrifugation and then cryopreserved in liquid nitrogen vapor phase. Analytical flow cytometry was used to check the purity and quantity of each magnetically sorted T cell population. Genomic DNA was isolated from every sorted fraction and measured by UV absorbance on a Nanodrop 2000c. The research as a whole found: Based on pairwise subsampling, the degree of clonotype sharing among donors was expected to be affected by sequencing depth. Clonotypes shared by all four sorted-subset donors showed higher generation probabilities than non-shared clonotypes. Estimated clonotype richness was generally larger for naive than for memory subsets. Rarefaction of sorted-subset datasets indicated incomplete sequencing despite the large sequencing depth. Roughly 5.2% of naive CD4, around 4% of naive CD8, roughly 2.5% of memory CD4, and 0.4% of memory CD8 clonotypes were shared across several donors. Sampling was restricted to blood, and TCR repertoires in tissue are likely to differ from TCR repertoires in blood. The genetic and exposure-history diversity represented was limited by the small number of donors.

The sequencing input was naive CD4+ T cells from PBMCs. In the paper's terms, the cell subset or site label means: CD45RA+ positively selected. The sequence was obtained from a young man in good health. Some clones in this sample may be carry-over from other donors' samples. Recombination joined TRBV28 with TRBJ1-4, with the D gene uncertain. For the CDR3, the sequence is CASRAINEKLFF. The DNA sequence is given as TGTGCCAGCCGGGCCATAAATGAAAAACTGTTTTTT. Extended through the reference TRBV28 and TRBJ1-4 proteins, this CDR3 yields the full variable domain: DVKVTQSSRYLVKRTGEKVFLECVQDMDHENMFWYRQDPGLGLRLIYFSYDVKMKEKGDIPEGYSVSREKKERFSLILESASTNQTSMYLCASRAINEKLFFGSGTQLSVL.